The source of this TCR beta chain is a study of T cell responses to AZD1222 COVID-19 vaccine. This CDR3 has 13 amino acids. The protocol was immunoSEQ multiplex PCR, while the TCRdb copy is restricted to in-frame clones and leaves out a portion. The sample carries 97,000 or so clones, roughly 90% recorded once. Note on this clone: Antigen specificity is unknown.

The study's findings and limits: Only a handful of individuals given AZD1222 were seropositive at baseline.

This receptor was taken from an adult in good health. The V gene is TRBV1, the J gene TRBJ1-1. TRBV1 is a pseudogene. The source was peripheral blood, collected on day 0 of AZD1222 vaccination. The CDR3 protein is CTSSQGTREEAFF. In DNA, the CDR3 is TGCACCAGCAGCCAAGGCACCAGGGAGGAAGCTTTCTTT.